Listed below are T cell receptor beta chains from one sample, sequenced in a study of blood T cells in healthy people across ages. MiXCR, applied by TCRdb to the 5' RACE reads, yields one record per CDR3 protein. Of about 830,000 distinct CDR3 sequences in the sample, over 45% were seen once. Sequenced sample: blood. These receptors all come from a man aged 25-40 years in good health. Both conserved end residues are part of each CDR3. A D gene is named only where the DNA matches it firmly. Some rows have no size entry. The others give once, few or many, or a class for an expanded clone.

>TRBV20-1|NA|TRBJ2-7|NA
TGCAGTGCTAGTAGTCCCGGGGTGGGGAAGCCTCGCGGGGCCGAGCAGTACTTC
CSASSPGVGKPRGAEQYF
>TRBV12-3/TRBV12-4|TRBD1|TRBJ1-2|few
TGTGCCAGCAGTCCAGGGACAGCCGGAATCTATGGCTACACCTTC
CASSPGTAGIYGYTF
>TRBV28|TRBD1|TRBJ1-2|NA
TGTGCCAGCCGCGACAGGGTGGTGGGCTACACCTTC
CASRDRVVGYTF
>TRBV7-2|NA|TRBJ2-7|NA
TGTGCCAGCAGCTTAGTTGCGGGAATCTTAGACTTATTTCCAAACGAGCAGTACTTC
CASSLVAGILDLFPNEQYF
>TRBV11-2|NA|TRBJ2-7|NA
TGTGCCAGCAGCCCGGGATCATCCCTCTACGAGCAGTACTTC
CASSPGSSLYEQYF
>TRBV4-2|NA|TRBJ1-2|medium-sized
TGTGCCAGCAGCCAAGGGCTCGGGGAGAGCTATGGCTACACCTTC
CASSQGLGESYGYTF
>TRBV12-3/TRBV12-4|NA|TRBJ1-2|NA
TGTGCCAGCAGTTTCCCAGGGCTCTATGGCTACACCTTC
CASSFPGLYGYTF
>TRBV29-1|NA|TRBJ2-7|NA
TGCAGCGTTCGCCAGGGAACAACCTACGAGCAGTACTTC
CSVRQGTTYEQYF
>TRBV12-3/TRBV12-4|NA|TRBJ2-2|NA
TGTGCCAGCAGCCCGGGGAGGGGGGACACCGGGGAGCTGTTTTTT
CASSPGRGDTGELFF
>TRBV4-2|NA|TRBJ2-7|NA
TGTGCCAGCAGCCCCACTTACAGGGATAGCTCCTACGAGCAGTACTTC
CASSPTYRDSSYEQYF
>TRBV20-1|NA|TRBJ2-5|NA
TGCAGTGCTAGAGACAGGCGGTTGGGGACCCAGTACTTC
CSARDRRLGTQYF
>TRBV20-1|TRBD1|TRBJ2-7|NA
TGCAGTGCTAGGAGGGACAGGGGCTACGAGCAGTACTTC
CSARRDRGYEQYF
>TRBV29-1|NA|TRBJ2-3|NA
TGCAGCGCTAGTACAGGGACAGATACGCAGTATTTT
CSASTGTDTQYF
>TRBV20-1|NA|TRBJ2-1|NA
TGCAGTGCTCCGCCCCCAGGAACTGAGCAGTTCTTC
CSAPPPGTEQFF
>TRBV10-3|NA|TRBJ2-7|few
TGTGCCATCAGTGAGGGGCTAAACGAGCAGTACTTC
CAISEGLNEQYF
>TRBV20-1|NA|TRBJ2-7|NA
TGCAGTGCCTCGAGACAGGGAGGCTACGAGCAGTACTTC
CSASRQGGYEQYF
>TRBV20-1|NA|TRBJ2-3|NA
TGCAGTGCTAGAGAAGCAGGGAAGGGCTCAGATACGCAGTATTTT
CSAREAGKGSDTQYF
>TRBV2|NA|TRBJ2-7|NA
TGTGCCAGCAGAGTAGACTACAGCTCCTACGAGCAGTACTTC
CASRVDYSSYEQYF
>TRBV6-5|NA|TRBJ2-7|NA
TGTGCCAGCAGCGGCAGGGGAGGCACCGGGGGCTACGAGCAGTACTTC
CASSGRGGTGGYEQYF
>TRBV12-5|NA|TRBJ2-5|NA
TGTGCTAGTGGTTTGTCGGAAGAGACCCAGTACTTC
CASGLSEETQYF
>TRBV7-2|NA|TRBJ2-1|NA
TGTGCCAGCAGCTTAGCGGGCCTAGCAGGGCGATCGAATGAGCAGTTCTTC
CASSLAGLAGRSNEQFF
>TRBV7-9|NA|TRBJ1-5|NA
TGTGCCAGCAGCTTAGTTAAGTCGGGGGGCGGTCAGCCCCAGCATTTT
CASSLVKSGGGQPQHF
>TRBV15|NA|TRBJ2-5|NA
TGTGCCACCAGCCCTGGGCCCAAAGAGACCCAGTACTTC
CATSPGPKETQYF
>TRBV12-3/TRBV12-4|NA|TRBJ2-5|NA
TGTGCCAGCAGTCACAGCGACGGGACCCAGTACTTC
CASSHSDGTQYF
>TRBV4-3|NA|TRBJ1-4|NA
TGCGCCAGCAGCCAAGAAATCCGGTCTGCTAATGAAAAACTGTTTTTT
CASSQEIRSANEKLFF
>TRBV3-1|NA|TRBJ2-5|NA
TGTGCCAGCACTCGGAGGGGAGGTAACAATGAGCAGTACTTC
CASTRRGGNNEQYF
>TRBV24-1|TRBD2|TRBJ2-1|NA
TGCGCCACCAGTGGATTAGCGGGAGTAATGGGCTATGAGCAGTTCTTC
CATSGLAGVMGYEQFF
>TRBV29-1|NA|TRBJ2-1|medium-sized
TGCAGCGTTGAAGGGGCGGGACCTGGGTACAATGAGCAGTTCTTC
CSVEGAGPGYNEQFF
>TRBV6-2/TRBV6-3|TRBD1|TRBJ2-1|NA
TGTGCCAGCAGTTACTTAAACACAGGGGGCTTGGGGACAAATGAGCAGTTCTTC
CASSYLNTGGLGTNEQFF
>TRBV7-9|NA|TRBJ1-1|NA
TGTGCCAGCAGCAGGCGGGCCGCTGAAGCTTTCTTT
CASSRRAAEAFF
>TRBV20-1|NA|TRBJ2-5|few
TGCAGTGCTAGATTAGGTAGCGGAGAGACCCAGTACTTC
CSARLGSGETQYF
>TRBV20-1|NA|TRBJ2-7|NA
TGCAGTGCCATAGACGTAGCGGTCTCCTACGAGCAGTACTTC
CSAIDVAVSYEQYF
>TRBV6-1|NA|TRBJ2-2|NA
TGTGCCAGCAGTGCCCTCGACACGATCTGGGGGGAGCTGTTTTTT
CASSALDTIWGELFF
>TRBV29-1|TRBD1|TRBJ2-1|NA
TGCAGCGTTGTTGGGACAGGGTTTCGCGAGCAGTTCTTC
CSVVGTGFREQFF
>TRBV7-9|NA|TRBJ2-1|NA
TGTGCCAGCAGCTTCCGGGACCGCGCCTGGGAGCAGTTCTTC
CASSFRDRAWEQFF
>TRBV5-1|TRBD1|TRBJ2-4|NA
TGCGCCAGCAGACCCGGACAGGGAAACATTCAGTACTTC
CASRPGQGNIQYF
>TRBV2|NA|TRBJ1-6|NA
TGTGCCAGCAGTGAAGCGCCGGACCTCGGGTCACCCCTCCACTTT
CASSEAPDLGSPLHF
>TRBV30|TRBD2|TRBJ2-4|NA
TGTGCCTGGAGCGGAGGGAGGGTGGTAGGGGAGCAGTACTTC
CAWSGGRVVGEQYF
>TRBV20-1|NA|TRBJ1-5|NA
TGCAGTGCTAGTCCAGGCAATCAGCCCCAGCATTTT
CSASPGNQPQHF
>TRBV20-1|TRBD1|TRBJ1-2|NA
TGCAGTGGGCCGGGACAGGGGTGGGCCAACTATGGCTACACCTTC
CSGPGQGWANYGYTF
>TRBV5-1|NA|TRBJ2-1|NA
TGCGCCAGCAGGCTAGGGGCGGATGAGCAGTTCTTC
CASRLGADEQFF
>TRBV20-1|TRBD1|TRBJ1-1|NA
TGCAGTGCCGCCCAGGGGGACACTGAAGCTTTCTTT
CSAAQGDTEAFF
>TRBV6-2/TRBV6-3|NA|TRBJ2-1|few
TGTGCCAGCAGCCTTACCTATGAGCAGTTCTTC
CASSLTYEQFF
>TRBV11-2|NA|TRBJ2-7|NA
TGTGCCAGTGCTAGAGGGACGGCATCGTTTACCCAGTACTTC
CASARGTASFTQYF
>TRBV14|NA|TRBJ2-5|few
TGTGCCAGCAGCTTCCGGCAGGGGGGACAAGAGACCCAGTACTTC
CASSFRQGGQETQYF
>TRBV6-2/TRBV6-3|TRBD2|TRBJ2-1|NA
TGTGCCAGCAGTTACTCGGCGGGAGCGGTCAATGAGCAGTTCTTC
CASSYSAGAVNEQFF
>TRBV28|NA|TRBJ2-7|NA
TGTGCCAGCAGTTTCGGCGGGACATTGAGGGAGCAGTACTTC
CASSFGGTLREQYF
>TRBV20-1|TRBD1|TRBJ2-7|NA
TGCAGTGCTAGAAAATCCGGGACAGGGCGCTACGAGCAGTACTTC
CSARKSGTGRYEQYF
>TRBV7-9|NA|TRBJ1-1|once
TGTGCCAGCAGCTCTGGACAGCTCACTGAAGCTTTCTTT
CASSSGQLTEAFF